What follows are 17 T cell receptor beta chains derived from one specimen sequenced in a study of T cells after posttransplantation cyclophosphamide. TCRdb's table, derived via immunoSEQ multiplex PCR, lists solely in-frame clones and lacks some. This repertoire shows about 22,000 clones, about 76% found once; its top ten account for roughly 0.62%. The sequencing sample was made of memory CD4+ T cells sorted from PBMCs. All receptors come from a woman in her sixties in good health, CMV-negative, and a related stem cell transplant donor.

This clone showed up just a few times. V is TRBV5-1 and J is TRBJ2-5, with 8 positions matching TRBD2. The CDR3 consists of 16 residues. V lost 3 bases and J lost 2; bases outside the gene matches: 9. Germline V gives CDR1 SGHRS, CDR2 YFSETQ. The CDR3 nucleotides are TGCGCCAGCAGCTATACAGTCGGGGGGGCACAAGAGACCCAGTACTTC. Protein sequence: CASSYTVGGAQETQYF. The full variable domain, completed using reference TRBV5-1 and TRBJ2-5, is KAGVTQTPRYLIKTRGQQVTLSCSPISGHRSVSWYQQTPGQGLQFLFEYFSETQRNKGNFPGRFSGRQFSNSRSEMNVSTLELGDSALYLCASSYTVGGAQETQYFGPGTRLLVL.

The chain employs TRBV5-7 and TRBJ2-5; 7 nucleotides agree with TRBD1. TRBV5-7 falls under the ORF class, with uncertain function. V gave up 0 bases and J gave up 5 bases; unmatched junction bases: 4. The CDR3 loop spans 14 amino acids. CDR3: CASSLGQGSETQYF. The CDR3 nucleotides are TGTGCCAGCAGCTTGGGACAGGGTTCGGAGACCCAGTACTTC.

This clone counts as medium-sized. The J gene is TRBJ2-7, the V gene TRBV7-2; D gene uncertain. Germline values: CDR1 SGHTA, CDR2 FQGNSA. V was pared by 5 bases and J by 9 bases, with 14 bases between. The CDR3 loop spans 12 amino acids. The CDR3 DNA sequence: TGTGCCAGCAGCCTCATTTCCGGTGGGCAGTACTTC. Amino acids: CASSLISGGQYF.

The chain is built from TRBV2 and TRBJ2-7, with D possibly TRBD1 on 5 matching bases. The CDR3 sequence is 12 residues long. Germline CDR1 SNHLY, CDR2 FYNNEI. V was clipped by 6 bases and J by 10 bases, with 16 bases between them. The CDR3 region is CASRTDSTKQYF. The CDR3 DNA reads TGTGCCAGCAGGACCGACAGTACGAAACAGTACTTC.

DNA of the CDR3: TGTGCCACAGAGACAGGGGTCAACACTGAAGCTTTCTTT. This encodes CATETGVNTEAFF. V usage is TRBV19 and J usage is TRBJ1-1; 8 nucleotides align to TRBD1. Per germline, CDR1 LNHDA and CDR2 SQIVND (reference sequence). CDR3 length: 13 residues. With 10 bases clipped from V and 2 bases from J, the junction kept 6 bases outside the gene matches.

CDR3: CASRGTGTNIQYF. CDR3 nucleotide sequence: TGTGCCAGCAGGGGGACAGGGACTAACATTCAGTACTTC. V and J are TRBV6-1 and TRBJ2-4; TRBD1 matches at 9 bases. Germline V gene sequence: CDR1 MNHNS, CDR2 SASEGT. J lost 7 bases, V lost 6 bases, and 4 bases had no gene match. The CDR3 is 13 residues long.

The chain is built from TRBV2 and TRBJ1-1; maybe TRBD1 (5 bases). The CDR3 is 14 residues long. Germline V lookup: CDR1 SNHLY, CDR2 FYNNEI. The CDR3 nucleotides are TGTGCGACAGCAACAGAGGAACTGAACACTGAAGCTTTCTTT. Translating it yields CATATEELNTEAFF.

The gene calls are TRBV5-8 and TRBJ1-3, with D maybe TRBD1 (5 bases). The CDR3 runs 13 residues. V lost 1 base, J lost 6 bases, and 8 bases lay in between. Germline values: CDR1 SGHTS, CDR2 YDEGEE. The CDR3, as DNA: TGTGCCAGCAGCTTGAGCAGGGTAAACACCATATATTTT. It translates to CASSLSRVNTIYF.

This clone was found a few times. The chain combines TRBV7-2 with TRBJ1-5; D perhaps matches TRBD1 (6 bases). Trimming shortened V by 1 base and J by 4 bases, and 11 bases separated the two germline ends. Germline V gene data show CDR1 as SGHTA and CDR2 as FQGNSA. This CDR3 contains 15 residues. The CDR3 nucleotides are TGTGCCAGCAGCTTAGGCCCAGGGGAGAATCAGCCCCAGCATTTT. Protein product: CASSLGPGENQPQHF. Using reference TRBV7-2 and TRBJ1-5 for the parts outside the CDR3, the full variable domain is GAGVSQSPSNKVTEKGKDVELRCDPISGHTALYWYRQSLGQGLEFLIYFQGNSAPDKSGLPSDRFSAERTGGSVSTLTIQRTQQEDSAVYLCASSLGPGENQPQHFGDGTRLSIL.

This clone was seen a few times. The V and J genes are TRBV6-5 and TRBJ2-1, with 11 bases fitting TRBD2. Germline V CDR1 and CDR2: MNHEY, SVGAGI. V lost 6 bases and J lost 10; bases outside the gene matches: 2. The CDR3 totals 12 residues. The CDR3 DNA sequence: TGTGCCAGCAGGCTAGCGGGAGGAGAGCAGTTCTTC. Its protein product is CASRLAGGEQFF.

The chain couples TRBV10-2 to TRBJ2-3; TRBD2 matches at 13 bases. Germline trimming cut 8 bases from V and 7 bases from J; bases unmatched to any gene: 9. Germline lookup yields CDR1 WSHSY and CDR2 SAAADI. CDR3 length: 15 amino acids. The CDR3 DNA reads TGCGCCAGCCCGGGACTAGCGGGGAGGCCCAATACGCAGTATTTT. Protein product: CASPGLAGRPNTQYF.

This chain connects TRBV7-9 to TRBJ2-2; 8 nucleotides line up with TRBD2. The J segment lost 0 bases and the V segment lost 5 bases, leaving 5 bases of the junction unmatched. Per the germline V gene, CDR1 is SEHNR and CDR2 is FQNEAQ (reference sequence). The CDR3 runs 16 residues. CDR3 bases: TGTGCCAGCAGCACCAGCGGGAGAGCGAACACCGGGGAGCTGTTTTTT. Translated, it gives CASSTSGRANTGELFF. Drawing the rest from reference TRBV7-9 and TRBJ2-2, the complete variable domain is DTGVSQNPRHKITKRGQNVTFRCDPISEHNRLYWYRQTLGQGPEFLTYFQNEAQLEKSRLLSDRFSAERPKGSFSTLEIQRTEQGDSAMYLCASSTSGRANTGELFFGEGSRLTVL.

The count of this clone is one. The chain carries TRBV4-1 and TRBJ1-2; possibly TRBD1 for D (6 bases). V was clipped by 1 base and J by 8 bases, with 11 bases between them. Germline V gene data show CDR1 as MGHRA and CDR2 as YSYEKL. This CDR3 spans 13 amino acids. CDR3 sequence: CASSQAQGFGYTF. CDR3 DNA: TGCGCCAGCAGCCAAGCACAGGGTTTCGGCTACACCTTC.

The chain employs TRBV2 and TRBJ1-2; 7 nucleotides line up with TRBD1. The V segment lost 6 bases and the J segment 8 bases; nucleotides outside the gene matches: 9. The CDR3 length is 13 residues. From germline, CDR1 is SNHLY and CDR2 FYNNEI. The CDR3 DNA reads TGTGCCAGCAGCACGGGACAAGGGGGCGGCTACACCTTC. This codes for CASSTGQGGGYTF.

V gene TRBV9 combines with J gene TRBJ2-3, with TRBD2 matching over 9 bases. There are 15 residues in the CDR3. V dropped 4 bases and J dropped 5; count of bases not matched to a gene: 8. Per the germline V gene, CDR1 is SGDLS and CDR2 is YYNGEE. CDR3 in DNA: TGTGCCAGCAGCCCCTCGCGGGGGGGCCAAGATACGCAGTATTTT. This translates into CASSPSRGGQDTQYF.

The chain uses TRBV28 and TRBJ1-1; maybe TRBD1 (6 bases). V was trimmed by 7 bases and J by 1 base, leaving 16 bases between them. Germline V gene sequence: CDR1 MDHEN, CDR2 SYDVKM. The CDR3 is 15 amino acids. CDR3 loop: CASIPIGGKNTEAFF. The CDR3 DNA is TGTGCCAGCATTCCCATAGGGGGAAAGAACACTGAAGCTTTCTTT.

The chain has TRBV10-3 and TRBJ2-7, with 7 bases identical to TRBD1. Trimming took 6 bases from V and 1 from J; bases not matched to a gene: 0. Germline values: CDR1 ENHRY, CDR2 SYGVKD. The CDR3 totals 12 residues. The CDR3 is CAIRGQSYEQYF. The DNA of the CDR3 is TGTGCCATCAGGGGACAGTCCTACGAGCAGTACTTC.